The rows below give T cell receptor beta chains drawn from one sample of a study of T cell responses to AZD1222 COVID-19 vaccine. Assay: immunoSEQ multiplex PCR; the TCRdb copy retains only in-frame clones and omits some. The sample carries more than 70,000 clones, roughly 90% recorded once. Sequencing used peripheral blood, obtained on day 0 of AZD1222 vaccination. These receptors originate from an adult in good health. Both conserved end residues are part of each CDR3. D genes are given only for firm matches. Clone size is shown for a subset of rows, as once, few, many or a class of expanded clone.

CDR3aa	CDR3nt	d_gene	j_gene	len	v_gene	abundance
CASSQESAGGYEQYF	TGTGCCAGCAGCCAAGAAAGCGCGGGAGGGTACGAGCAGTACTTC	TRBD2	TRBJ2-7	15	TRBV4-2	.
CASSSLPDYTYEQYF	TGTGCCAGCAGCTCGCTGCCAGATTACACCTACGAGCAGTACTTC	.	TRBJ2-7	15	TRBV7-8	once
CSVVAGAFYEQYF	TGCAGCGTTGTAGCAGGGGCGTTCTACGAGCAGTACTTC	.	TRBJ2-7	13	TRBV29-1	.
CASSPGSPNHEQYF	TGTGCCAGCAGTCCCGGGTCCCCTAACCACGAGCAGTACTTC	.	TRBJ2-7	14	TRBV7-9	.
CASRPQELDTQYF	TGTGCCAGCAGACCACAAGAATTGGATACGCAGTATTTT	.	TRBJ2-3	13	TRBV6-5	.
CASMWWYEQYF	TGTGCCAGCATGTGGTGGTACGAGCAGTACTTC	.	TRBJ2-7	11	TRBV2	.
CASSLSGQQETQYF	TGCGCCAGCAGCTTGAGTGGTCAGCAAGAGACCCAGTACTTC	.	TRBJ2-5	14	TRBV5-1	.
CAWSTGTSGGATGELFF	TGTGCCTGGAGTACCGGGACTAGCGGGGGGGCAACCGGGGAGCTGTTTTTT	TRBD2	TRBJ2-2	17	TRBV30	.
CASRPYGSRDRGWAKLFF	TGTGCCAGCAGGCCTTATGGCAGCCGGGACAGGGGGTGGGCAAAACTGTTTTTT	TRBD1	TRBJ1-4	18	TRBV6-4	.
CASSVSPLSNYGYTF	TGTGCCAGCAGCGTATCCCCCCTCTCTAACTATGGCTACACCTTC	.	TRBJ1-2	15	TRBV9	few
CASSLDLLAYEQYF	TGTGCCAGCAGCTTAGATCTCCTAGCCTACGAGCAGTACTTC	.	TRBJ2-7	14	TRBV11-2	.
CASSSSGGELFF	TGTGCCAGCAGTTCTAGCGGCGGGGAGCTGTTTTTT	TRBD2	TRBJ2-2	12	TRBV12-3/TRBV12-4	.
CATSDLEANYGYTF	TGTGCCACCAGTGATTTAGAGGCCAACTATGGCTACACCTTC	.	TRBJ1-2	14	TRBV24-1	.
CASSRTGEETQYF	TGTGCCAGTAGCAGGACAGGGGAAGAGACCCAGTACTTC	TRBD1	TRBJ2-5	13	TRBV19	.
CASTSTGTDEQYF	TGTGCCAGCACCTCGACAGGGACCGACGAGCAGTACTTC	TRBD1	TRBJ2-7	13	TRBV6-5	.
CASSSGDRGIVPYEQYF	TGTGCCAGCAGCTCTGGGGACAGGGGGATCGTGCCCTACGAGCAGTACTTC	TRBD1	TRBJ2-7	17	TRBV11-2	few
CASSVSWSTDTQYF	TGTGCCAGCAGCGTATCTTGGTCCACAGATACGCAGTATTTT	.	TRBJ2-3	14	TRBV9	.
CASSYRDRASNTEAFF	TGCGCCAGCAGCTACCGGGACAGGGCTTCGAACACTGAAGCTTTCTTT	TRBD1	TRBJ1-1	16	TRBV5-1	.
CAISETPGTSGRALSTDTQYF	TGTGCCATCAGTGAGACACCCGGGACTAGCGGGAGGGCCCTCTCCACAGATACGCAGTATTTT	TRBD2	TRBJ2-3	21	TRBV10-3	.
CASSLAQRQGGTEAFF	TGCGCCAGCAGCTTGGCCCAGAGACAGGGGGGCACTGAAGCTTTCTTT	TRBD1	TRBJ1-1	16	TRBV5-1	.
CASSRAGNTIYF	TGTGCCAGCAGCCGAGCTGGAAACACCATATATTTT	.	TRBJ1-3	12	TRBV12-3/TRBV12-4	.